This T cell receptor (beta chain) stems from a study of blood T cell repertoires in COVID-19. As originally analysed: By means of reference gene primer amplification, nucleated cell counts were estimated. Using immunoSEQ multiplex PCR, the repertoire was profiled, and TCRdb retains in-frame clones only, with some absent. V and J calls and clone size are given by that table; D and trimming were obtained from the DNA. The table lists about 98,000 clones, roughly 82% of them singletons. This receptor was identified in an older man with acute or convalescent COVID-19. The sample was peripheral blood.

CDR3 sequence: CASSIGLAGRDEQFF. CDR3 DNA: TGTGCCAGTAGTATAGGCCTAGCGGGAAGGGATGAGCAGTTCTTC. The chain has TRBV19 and TRBJ2-1, with TRBD2 identical over 9 bases. The J segment lost 8 bases and the V segment lost 1 base, leaving 6 bases of the junction unmatched. The CDR3 extends over 15 amino acids. Germline values: CDR1 LNHDA, CDR2 SQIVND (reference sequence).